These 16 T cell receptor beta chains were all obtained from the same sample, sequenced in a study of identical twins. One entry per CDR3 protein, called by TCRdb with MiXCR from the 5' RACE reads. The table shows about 890,000 distinct CDR3 sequences, with more than 9% occurring only once. This same sample was also taken into another study, of yellow fever vaccine responses in identical twins.

The material sequenced was PBMCs. These receptors were taken from a woman under 30 in good health.

The table lists this clonotype with a few counts. The genes are TRBV20-1 and TRBJ1-1; 8 positions match TRBD1. This CDR3 spans 14 amino acids. V lost 5 bases, J lost 1 base, and 6 bases stayed unmatched. CDR1 is DFQATT and CDR2 is SNEGSKA in the germline V gene (reference sequence). The CDR3 coding sequence is TGCAGTGCTGCCCGGACAGGGCCGAACACTGAAGCTTTCTTT. Its protein product is CSAARTGPNTEAFF.

This clonotype was picked up a small number of times. The chain is built from TRBV20-1 and TRBJ2-1; 9 bases are a match to TRBD2. Germline V CDR1 and CDR2: DFQATT, SNEGSKA (reference sequence). J was trimmed by 5 bases and V by 5 bases; bases with no gene match: 7. This CDR3 region has 14 residues. CDR3 sequence: CSAGHSGSHNEQFF. CDR3 DNA: TGCAGTGCTGGACATAGCGGGAGCCACAATGAGCAGTTCTTC.

The CDR3 region is CASSQDLSESTDTQYF. The CDR3 DNA follows: TGTGCCAGCAGCCAAGATCTAAGCGAGAGCACAGATACGCAGTATTTT. V gene TRBV3-1 combines with J gene TRBJ2-3, with no clear D. From germline, CDR1 is LGHDT and CDR2 YNNKEL (reference sequence). The CDR3 length is 16 residues. V was clipped by 0 bases and J by 0 bases, with 10 bases between them.

This chain connects TRBV7-3 to TRBJ2-3; D is perhaps TRBD2 (6 bases). CDR3 length: 14 amino acids. Germline CDR1 is SGHTA and CDR2 is FQGTGA. The V end was cut by 5 bases, the J end by 4 bases, with 13 bases between. The CDR3, as DNA: TGTGCCAGCAGCCCGGGACTCATCCCAGATACGCAGTATTTT. Amino acids: CASSPGLIPDTQYF.

The chain employs TRBV12-3 or TRBV12-4 and TRBJ2-2; possibly TRBD1 or TRBD2 for D (5 bases each). V gave up 6 bases and J gave up 7 bases, with 15 bases separating them. The CDR3 is made up of 14 amino acids. CDR3 DNA: TGTGCCAGCAGCCCCGAGGGGTTCGGCGGGGAGCTGTTTTTT. This codes for CASSPEGFGGELFF.

The count of this clonotype is one. The rearrangement uses TRBV12-3 or TRBV12-4 and TRBJ2-5, with D possibly called TRBD1 or TRBD2 (9 bases each). V was pared by 6 bases and J by 4 bases, with 27 bases between. CDR3 length: 18 amino acids. The CDR3 protein is CASSPAGQGMGLAETQYF. The CDR3 DNA sequence: TGTGCCAGCAGCCCGGCCGGACAGGGGATGGGACTAGCAGAGACCCAGTACTTC.

The gene calls are TRBV3-1 and TRBJ2-7; tentatively, D is TRBD1 or TRBD2 (5 bases each). This CDR3 is built from 15 residues. V gave up 4 bases and J gave up 3 bases, with 16 bases separating them. Per the germline V gene, CDR1 is LGHDT and CDR2 is YNNKEL (reference sequence). The CDR3 loop reads CASSPRGLQRYEQYF. CDR3 coding DNA: TGTGCCAGCAGCCCCCGGGGCCTCCAGCGCTACGAGCAGTACTTC.

This clonotype turned up a few times. V is TRBV12-3 or TRBV12-4 and J is TRBJ2-1; D remains ambiguous. V shed 0 bases and J shed 8 bases, with 8 bases lying between them. CDR3 size: 13 residues. CDR3 in amino acids: CASSLALIYEQFF. The CDR3 DNA reads TGTGCCAGCAGTTTAGCGCTAATCTATGAGCAGTTCTTC.

V and J are TRBV11-2 and TRBJ2-7; TRBD2 agrees at 10 bases. The V gene's germline CDR1 is SGHAT and CDR2 FQNNGV. The CDR3 runs 15 residues. Losses at the gene ends were 5 bases for V and 3 bases for J; bases not matched to a gene: 7. The CDR3 coding sequence is TGTGCCAGCAGCCCGCTAGCGGGGGCATACTACGAGCAGTACGTC. This encodes CASSPLAGAYYEQYV.

This clonotype was seen ten or more times. This rearrangement joins TRBV12-3 or TRBV12-4 to TRBJ1-5; tentatively, D is TRBD1 (6 bases). V was trimmed by 4 bases and J by 4 bases, leaving 8 bases between them. The CDR3 is made up of 13 amino acids. CDR3 bases: TGTGCCAGCAGTTACAGGGTAAATCAGCCCCAGCATTTT. Its protein is CASSYRVNQPQHF.

This clonotype was seen only a few times. This chain joins TRBV6-1 and TRBJ2-5; no firm D call. Trimming took off 3 bases at V and 5 bases at J, with 10 bases between the two ends. CDR1 and CDR2 (germline): MNHNS, SASEGT. This CDR3 region has 13 residues. The CDR3 spells CASSESPPETQYF. In nucleotides, the CDR3 is TGTGCCAGCAGTGAGAGCCCTCCCGAGACCCAGTACTTC.

This chain links TRBV12-3 or TRBV12-4 with TRBJ2-1, with D tentatively TRBD1 (6 bases). V lost 2 bases, J lost 6 bases, and 11 bases lay in between. This CDR3 has 14 residues. The CDR3 loop reads CASSLQGTVNEQFF. CDR3 in DNA: TGTGCCAGCAGTTTACAGGGGACGGTCAATGAGCAGTTCTTC.

This clonotype was detected only a few times. The chain recombines TRBV6-2 or TRBV6-3 with TRBJ2-6; D might be TRBD2 (6 bases). CDR1 is MNHEY, CDR2 SVGEGT, per germline. Trimming cost V 5 bases and J 1 base, with 18 bases left between them. The CDR3 spans 18 residues. The CDR3 protein is CASSRLEGTRSGANVLTF. CDR3 DNA: TGTGCCAGCAGTAGACTGGAGGGGACGCGTTCTGGGGCCAACGTCCTGACTTTC.

This clonotype was counted at least ten times. The CDR3 DNA follows: TGTGCCAGCAGCCAGGGACTAGCGGGAGAAAATGAGCAGTTCTTC. Residues: CASSQGLAGENEQFF. The chain joins TRBV5-4 to TRBJ2-1; 14 bases are shared with TRBD2. The CDR3 spans 15 residues. Per the germline V gene, CDR1 is SGHNT and CDR2 is YYREEE (reference sequence). V was clipped by 4 bases and J by 7 bases; unmatched bases: 4.

This clonotype has a handful of counts. The chain links TRBV12-3 or TRBV12-4 to TRBJ2-7, with a possible D match to TRBD2 (5 bases). The ends were cut back, 1 base at V and 5 bases at J, with 12 bases in the middle. The CDR3 contains 14 residues. The CDR3: CASSLGAGVHEQYF. The CDR3 region has the DNA TGTGCCAGCAGTTTAGGGGCGGGCGTACACGAGCAGTACTTC.

In its sample, this clonotype was seen many times. The chain couples TRBV5-1 to TRBJ2-1, with D unclear. Germline loops: CDR1 SGHRS, CDR2 YFSETQ. With 0 bases removed from V and 4 bases from J, the gap between germline ends came to 11 bases. The CDR3 contains 15 residues. The CDR3 sequence is CASSLVVTGYNEQFF. CDR3 nucleotide sequence: TGCGCCAGCAGCTTGGTTGTAACGGGTTACAATGAGCAGTTCTTC.